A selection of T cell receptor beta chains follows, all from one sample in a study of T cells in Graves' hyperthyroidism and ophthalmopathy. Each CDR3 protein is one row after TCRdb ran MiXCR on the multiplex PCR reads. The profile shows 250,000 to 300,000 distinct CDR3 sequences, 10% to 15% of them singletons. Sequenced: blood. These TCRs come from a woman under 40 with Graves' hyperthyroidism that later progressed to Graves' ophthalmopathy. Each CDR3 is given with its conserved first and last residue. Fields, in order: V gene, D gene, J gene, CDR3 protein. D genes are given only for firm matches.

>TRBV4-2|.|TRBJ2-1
CASSQESSLYPRFAEQFF
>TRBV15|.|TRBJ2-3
CATSRLAPGDTQYF
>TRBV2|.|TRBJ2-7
CASSPMYEQYF
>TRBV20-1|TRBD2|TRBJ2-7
CSGLAGGSYEQYF
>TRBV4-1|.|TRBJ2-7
CASSQVIRELREQYF
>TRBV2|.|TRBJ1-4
CASTGVEKLFF
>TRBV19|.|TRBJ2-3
CASSQARASTDTQYF
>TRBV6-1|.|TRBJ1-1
CASSAHGGENTEAFF
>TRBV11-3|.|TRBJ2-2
CASSLDRKNTGELFF
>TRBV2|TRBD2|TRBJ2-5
CASASGEETQYF
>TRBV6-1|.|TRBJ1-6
CASRLQLGRSPLHF
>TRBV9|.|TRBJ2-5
CASSDGRETQYF
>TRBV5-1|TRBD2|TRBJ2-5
CASSLEGLAGWQRQETQYF